This is a list of T cell receptor beta chains from one sample in a study of T cell responses to AZD1222 COVID-19 vaccine. Clones were read by immunoSEQ multiplex PCR, and TCRdb kept only the in-frame ones, dropping some. The sample has about 84,000 clones; approximately 83% are singletons. The material was peripheral blood, obtained 28 days after the second AZD1222 dose. These receptors originate from an adult who received the AZD1222 COVID-19 vaccine. Both conserved end residues are part of each CDR3. D genes are given only for firm matches. Not every row has a clone size; where given, it reads once, few, many or a size class.

- TRBJ1-1 TRBV6-1 - TGTGCCAGCAGTGACTTATCGGGACTGACGAACACTGAAGCTTTCTTT CASSDLSGLTNTEAFF
- TRBJ2-1 TRBV7-3 TRBD2 TGTGCCAGCAGCCAGCGGGGGGGCGGATCCTACAATGAGCAGTTCTTC CASSQRGGGSYNEQFF
- TRBJ1-1 TRBV11-3 - TGTGCCAGCAGCTTAGATTCGTCGCAGAAAGCTTTCTTT CASSLDSSQKAFF
- TRBJ1-4 TRBV19 - TGTGCCAGTAGTCTCGCTACACCCCCCCGGCGCGAAAAACTGTTTTTT CASSLATPPRREKLFF
- TRBJ2-1 TRBV13 - TGTGCCAGCAGCCCCCCAGGGGGACTGTCCTACAATGAGCAGTTCTTC CASSPPGGLSYNEQFF
- TRBJ2-3 TRBV4-1 TRBD1 TGCGCCAGCAGCCAAGATGGCCCTTACAGGGGTGCGGCAGATACGCAGTATTTT CASSQDGPYRGAADTQYF
- TRBJ1-2 TRBV28 - TGTGCCAGCAGTGACCCCCCCACATGGGGCAACTATGGCTACACCTTC CASSDPPTWGNYGYTF
- TRBJ2-5 TRBV5-1 - TGCGCCAGCGGACTGTGGGGGGATTCCCAAGAGACCCAGTACTTC CASGLWGDSQETQYF
- TRBJ2-1 TRBV7-9 TRBD1 TGTGCCAGCAGCTTTGACAGGGGGCCCCCCCATGAGCAGTTCTTC CASSFDRGPPHEQFF
once TRBJ1-1 TRBV2 - TGTGCCAGCAGTGAAGTGCAGGTTGGGACTGAAGCTTTCTTT CASSEVQVGTEAFF
- TRBJ1-1 TRBV19 - TGTGCCAGTAGTATTGGGAGGACACAGAACACTGAAGCTTTCTTT CASSIGRTQNTEAFF
- TRBJ1-3 TRBV5-1 - TGCGCCAGCAGCTTGGAAGGGGCGCAAAGAAACACCATATATTTT CASSLEGAQRNTIYF
- TRBJ1-5 TRBV6-5 TRBD1 TGTGCCAGCGTTTGGACAGGGGATAGCAATCAGCCCCAGCATTTT CASVWTGDSNQPQHF
- TRBJ1-5 TRBV2 - TGTGCCAGCACACAGGAAAGCTCCTATAGCAATCAGCCCCAGCATTTT CASTQESSYSNQPQHF
- TRBJ2-3 TRBV13 - TGTGCCAGCAGCTCAGGGACAGATACGCAGTATTTT CASSSGTDTQYF
few TRBJ1-2 TRBV5-5 - TGTGCCAGCAGCAAGGACACCGGCTATGGCTACACCTTC CASSKDTGYGYTF
few TRBJ1-6 TRBV6-1 - TGTGCCAGCAGTGAAATCTTTGATTCACCCCTCCACTTT CASSEIFDSPLHF
- TRBJ2-3 TRBV14 - TGTGCCAGCAGCCAAGATATCCGAAGAACAGATACGCAGTATTTT CASSQDIRRTDTQYF
- TRBJ2-7 TRBV19 TRBD2 TGTGCCAGTAGTTCTAGCGGGGGGGGTACCTACGAGCAGTACTTC CASSSSGGGTYEQYF
- TRBJ1-5 TRBV5-1 - TGCGCCAGCAGCTTGGCGGGCGGTGGAATAGGTCAGCCCCAGCATTTT CASSLAGGGIGQPQHF